The sequence of this T cell receptor beta chain was determined in a study of shared clonotypes between healthy human individuals. Study overall: CD4 naive cells filled three plates per donor, CD4 memory three, CD8 naive two and CD8 memory one. Study-level results: Investigators expected sequencing depth to affect clonotype sharing among donors.

The naive CD8 subset, CD45RO-negative cells positively selected for CCR7, excluded terminally differentiated effector memory CD45RA+ cells. Each of the donors was a healthy adult who was HIV-negative and had not had a recent acute infection or vaccination. Points on this clone: Its target is unknown.

Trimming stripped 0 bases from V and 6 bases from J, with 9 bases between. This CDR3 is built from 13 residues. The germline gives CDR1 SGHDN, CDR2 FVKESK. Assay used: immunoSEQ multiplex PCR; TCRdb lists only in-frame clones, some missing. The sample yields around 1,900,000 clones, over 85% seen once. The rearrangement uses TRBV14 and TRBJ2-7; a weak D match, TRBD1 (5 bases). This sequence was found in a young man in good health. Some clones in this sample may be carry-over from other donors' samples. The sequenced sample was naive CD8+ T cells from PBMCs. As DNA, the CDR3 is TGTGCCAGCAGCCAAGACAGGGTAAGCGAGCAGTACTTC. Protein product: CASSQDRVSEQYF.